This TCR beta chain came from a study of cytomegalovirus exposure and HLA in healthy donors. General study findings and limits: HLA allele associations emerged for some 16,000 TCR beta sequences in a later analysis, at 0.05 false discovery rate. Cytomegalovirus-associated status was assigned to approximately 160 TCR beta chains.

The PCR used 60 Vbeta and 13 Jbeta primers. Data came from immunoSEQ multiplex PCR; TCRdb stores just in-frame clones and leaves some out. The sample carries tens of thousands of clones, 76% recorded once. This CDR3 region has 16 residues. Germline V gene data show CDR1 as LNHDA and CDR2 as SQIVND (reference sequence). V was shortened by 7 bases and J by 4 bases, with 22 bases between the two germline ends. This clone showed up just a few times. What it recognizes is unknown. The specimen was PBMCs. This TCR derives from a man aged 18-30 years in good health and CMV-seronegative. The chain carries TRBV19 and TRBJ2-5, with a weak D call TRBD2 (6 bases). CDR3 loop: CASNADRTGVSETQYF. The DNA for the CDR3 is TGTGCCAGTAACGCCGATCGTACGGGGGTATCAGAGACCCAGTACTTC. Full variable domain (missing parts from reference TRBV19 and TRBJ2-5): DGGITQSPKYLFRKEGQNVTLSCEQNLNHDAMYWYRQDPGQGLRLIYYSQIVNDFQKGDIAEGYSVSREKKESFPLTVTSAQKNPTAFYLCASNADRTGVSETQYFGPGTRLLVL.